These 28 T cell receptor beta chains share one sample of origin, sequenced in a study of blood T cell repertoires in COVID-19. This table comes from immunoSEQ multiplex PCR, and its TCRdb copy is limited to in-frame clones, with some not included. The table has over 60,000 clones, 90% seen once. Specimen: peripheral blood. The receptors derive from a man in his fifties or sixties with acute or convalescent COVID-19.

The chain has TRBV6-5 and TRBJ2-7, with D perhaps matching TRBD1 (5 bases). Per the germline V gene, CDR1 is MNHEY and CDR2 is SVGAGI. Trimming took off 6 bases at V and 11 bases at J, with 20 bases between the two ends. The CDR3 loop spans 13 amino acids. CDR3 protein: CASRTVREAIEYF. CDR3 in DNA: TGTGCCAGCAGGACAGTCCGCGAGGCGATTGAGTACTTC.

This rearrangement joins TRBV30 to TRBJ2-2; 8 positions match TRBD1. The ends lost 2 bases at V and 3 bases at J; junction bases unmatched: 2. The CDR3 spans 14 residues. Germline lookup yields CDR1 GTSNPN and CDR2 SVGIG (reference sequence). The CDR3 coding sequence is TGTGCCTGGAGTACAGGGGGACACACCGGGGAGCTGTTTTTT. This gives the protein CAWSTGGHTGELFF.

The J gene is TRBJ1-2, the V gene TRBV7-6; D might be TRBD1 (6 bases). CDR3 length equals 14 residues. Trimming shortened V by 3 bases and J by 6 bases, and 14 bases separated the two germline ends. Per germline, CDR1 SGHVS and CDR2 FNYEAQ. CDR3 protein: CASSFSAGEHGYTF. Written as DNA, the CDR3 is TGTGCCAGCAGCTTTAGTGCAGGGGAGCATGGCTACACCTTC.

V and J are TRBV5-1 and TRBJ1-2; 9 positions match TRBD1. The germline gives CDR1 SGHRS, CDR2 YFSETQ. Unmatched junction bases numbered 13, after V lost 2 bases and J lost 14 bases. CDR3 length: 14 amino acids. CDR3 region: CASSFLGQGCCLTF. The CDR3 DNA sequence: TGCGCCAGCAGCTTCCTAGGACAGGGGTGCTGTCTAACCTTC.

The chain joins TRBV19 to TRBJ1-1, with 8 bases lining up with TRBD1. Germline V gene lookup returns CDR1 LNHDA and CDR2 SQIVND (reference sequence). J lost 0 bases, V lost 6 bases, and 9 bases had no gene match. The CDR3 is made up of 16 amino acids. Written as DNA, the CDR3 is TGTGCCAGTAGGCCCCGGGACAGGACTCTGAACACTGAAGCTTTCTTT. This codes for CASRPRDRTLNTEAFF.

A single count supports this clone. The chain recombines TRBV9 with TRBJ1-3, with D hard to call. The CDR3 runs 14 residues. Trimming shortened V by 0 bases and J by 11 bases, and 15 bases separated the two germline ends. The germline V gene has CDR1 SGDLS and CDR2 YYNGEE. This chain's CDR3 is CASSVDAAASSIYF. The CDR3 DNA reads TGTGCCAGCAGCGTAGATGCGGCAGCCTCCTCCATATATTTT.

This CDR3 reads CASSFDRAKGQPQHF. The CDR3 DNA is TGTGCCAGCAGTTTCGACAGGGCCAAGGGACAGCCCCAGCATTTT. V and J are TRBV2 and TRBJ1-5, with 7 bases that match TRBD1. CDR3 length equals 15 residues. Germline V gives CDR1 SNHLY, CDR2 FYNNEI. The J segment lost 7 bases and the V segment lost 5 bases, leaving 11 bases of the junction unmatched.

This rearrangement joins TRBV3-1 (or the pseudogene TRBV3-2) to TRBJ1-1, with unresolved D. Germline-derived CDR1 and CDR2 are LGHDT and YNNKEL (reference sequence). The CDR3 totals 15 residues. V lost 2 bases and J 5 bases, leaving 15 bases between the germline ends. CDR3 sequence: CASSQLYPGRTEAFF. The CDR3 region has the DNA TGTGCCAGCAGCCAACTCTACCCGGGGAGGACTGAAGCTTTCTTT.

The V call is TRBV12-3 or TRBV12-4, the J call TRBJ1-1; maybe TRBD1 (5 bases). V dropped 6 bases and J dropped 1 base, with 9 bases sitting between them. CDR3 length: 13 residues. This chain's CDR3 is CASSTQGNTEAFF. The CDR3 coding sequence is TGTGCCAGCAGCACTCAGGGGAACACTGAAGCTTTCTTT.

The J gene is TRBJ2-2, the V gene TRBV11-3; no clear D. Trimming removed 1 base at V and 0 bases at J, with 3 bases between. The CDR3 totals 14 residues. Germline V gene sequence: CDR1 SGHNT, CDR2 YENEEA. CDR3 bases: TGTGCCAGCAGCTTAGCAGCGAACACCGGGGAGCTGTTTTTT. Protein product: CASSLAANTGELFF.

V gene TRBV11-2 combines with J gene TRBJ2-7; D possibly corresponds to TRBD1 (5 bases). CDR1 and CDR2 from the germline V gene are SGHAT and FQNNGV. Trimming shortened V by 4 bases and J by 7 bases, and 17 bases separated the two germline ends. There are 14 residues in the CDR3. CDR3 amino acids: CASSSPDRPWEQYF. DNA of the CDR3: TGTGCCAGCAGCTCACCAGACAGACCCTGGGAGCAGTACTTC.

The J gene is TRBJ1-2, the V gene TRBV5-4; D perhaps matches TRBD1 (5 bases). The CDR3 runs to 13 residues. Per the germline V gene, CDR1 is SGHNT and CDR2 is YYREEE (reference sequence). Trimming took off 0 bases at V and 4 bases at J, with 7 bases between the two ends. As DNA, the CDR3 is TGTGCCAGCAGCTTGGCACAGGCCTATGGCTACACCTTC. Translated, it gives CASSLAQAYGYTF.

This sequence joins TRBV5-1 and TRBJ2-1, with TRBD1 matching over 7 bases. CDR1 is SGHRS, CDR2 YFSETQ, per germline. This CDR3 contains 16 residues. J gave up 9 bases and V 0 bases, and 12 bases lay outside the gene matches. The CDR3 nucleotides read TGCGCCAGCAGCTTGGCCGGGGACAGTTCAGGTAGTGAGCAGTTCTTC. Encoded protein: CASSLAGDSSGSEQFF.

The chain combines TRBV5-1 with TRBJ2-2, with a tentative D call TRBD1 (6 bases). The CDR3 loop spans 14 amino acids. The germline gives CDR1 SGHRS, CDR2 YFSETQ. V lost 1 base to trimming and J lost 6 bases, with 10 bases between them. The CDR3, as DNA: TGCGCCAGCAGCTTGTATTGGGGGCCCGGGGAGCTGTTTTTT. It encodes CASSLYWGPGELFF.

The DNA for the CDR3 is TGCGCCAGCAGCCAAGAATCGAGGAGGGATTCACCCCTCCACTTT. Encoded protein: CASSQESRRDSPLHF. V and J are TRBV4-1 and TRBJ1-6, with D uncertain. The V end was cut by 0 bases, the J end by 8 bases, with 11 bases between. CDR1 MGHRA and CDR2 YSYEKL come from the germline V gene. The CDR3 contains 15 residues.

The rearrangement uses TRBV30 and TRBJ1-4; D unclear. CDR1 and CDR2 from the germline V gene are GTSNPN and SVGIG (reference sequence). The V and J ends lost 1 base and 4 bases respectively, with 10 bases between them. There are 14 residues in the CDR3. CDR3 in DNA: TGTGCCTGGAGTGAAACAAAGTATAATGAAAAACTGTTTTTT. Its protein is CAWSETKYNEKLFF. The entire variable domain, with the rest obtained from reference TRBV30 and TRBJ1-4, is as follows: SQTIHQWPATLVQPVGSPLSLECTVEGTSNPNLYWYRQAAGRGLQLLFYSVGIGQISSEVPQNLSASRPQDRQFILSSKKLLLSDSGFYLCAWSETKYNEKLFFGSGTQLSVL.

This clone was seen once. The J gene is TRBJ1-1, the V gene TRBV12-3 or TRBV12-4; no reliable D call. V lost 5 bases and J lost 7, with 8 bases in between. This CDR3 contains 11 residues. This CDR3 is CASSPGDEAFF. Here the CDR3 DNA reads TGTGCCAGCAGTCCGGGAGATGAAGCTTTCTTT.

The count of this clone is one. The chain is built from TRBV2 and TRBJ2-7; TRBD2 agrees at 13 bases. This CDR3 region has 15 residues. Germline loops: CDR1 SNHLY, CDR2 FYNNEI. Trimming at V came to 8 bases and at J to 6 bases, leaving 10 bases not matched to a gene. CDR3 bases: TGTGCCAGCCATCCCACTAGCGGGGGGGCGCCCGAGCAGTACTTC. Its translation: CASHPTSGGAPEQYF.

The chain has TRBV2 and TRBJ2-1; the match to TRBD1 covers 7 bases. Germline values: CDR1 SNHLY, CDR2 FYNNEI. The CDR3 sequence is 20 residues long. The ends lost 0 bases at V and 4 bases at J; junction bases unmatched: 18. The CDR3 loop is CASSEASTGVGGPRYNEQFF. In DNA, the CDR3 is TGTGCCAGCAGTGAAGCGTCCACAGGGGTAGGCGGACCTCGTTACAATGAGCAGTTCTTC. The full variable domain, completed using reference TRBV2 and TRBJ2-1, is EPEVTQTPSHQVTQMGQEVILRCVPISNHLYFYWYRQILGQKVEFLVSFYNNEISEKSEIFDDQFSVERPDGSNFTLKIRSTKLEDSAMYFCASSEASTGVGGPRYNEQFFGPGTRLTVL.

This chain links TRBV10-3 with TRBJ1-2; D unclear. This CDR3 has 16 amino acids. Germline V gene data show CDR1 as ENHRY and CDR2 as SYGVKD. V lost 4 bases, J lost 0 bases, and 15 bases lay in between. DNA of the CDR3: TGTGCCATCAGTGCTAAAACACAGCTTGCTAACTATGGCTACACCTTC. Translating gives CAISAKTQLANYGYTF.

The chain has TRBV6-1 and TRBJ2-7; D ambiguous. Trimming left V 2 bases short and J 1 base short, with 9 bases between. The CDR3 runs to 14 residues. Germline loops: CDR1 MNHNS, CDR2 SASEGT. CDR3 coding DNA: TGTGCCAGCAGTGAATTTCTGAGATCCTACGAGCAGTACTTC. Residues: CASSEFLRSYEQYF.

The CDR3 bases are TGTGCCAGCAGCCCTCCGGGACTTCCCACTGAAGCTTTCTTT. Amino acids: CASSPPGLPTEAFF. This chain links TRBV27 with TRBJ1-1, with a weak D call TRBD1 (5 bases). CDR3 size: 14 residues. Germline assignment: CDR1 MNHEY and CDR2 SMNVEV (reference sequence). V gave up 6 bases and J gave up 4 bases, with 15 bases separating them.

The rearrangement uses TRBV5-4 and TRBJ1-1; a possible D gene is TRBD1 (5 bases). Looked up from germline, CDR1 is SGHNT and CDR2 is YYREEE (reference sequence). The germline V and J ends were trimmed by 4 bases and 0 bases, with 16 bases remaining between them. The CDR3 loop spans 16 amino acids. DNA for the CDR3: TGTGCCAGCAGCCCGCCCGGGACTTTCATGAACACTGAAGCTTTCTTT. This sequence encodes CASSPPGTFMNTEAFF.

CDR3 sequence reads: CASSPRKGRGWKSEAFF. In nucleotides, the CDR3 is TGTGCCAGCAGCCCAAGAAAGGGAAGGGGGTGGAAGAGTGAAGCTTTCTTT. This chain links TRBV3-1 (or the pseudogene TRBV3-2) with TRBJ1-1; a possible D gene is TRBD1 (6 bases). V was cut by 4 bases and J by 7 bases, with 25 bases left in between. Germline lookup yields CDR1 LGHDT and CDR2 YNNKEL (reference sequence). The CDR3 is 17 amino acids.

The chain recombines TRBV5-8 with TRBJ1-5, with D unclear. The CDR3 has 15 residues. Deletions cut 0 bases from V and 9 bases from J, with 16 bases between. Germline V gene data show CDR1 as SGHTS and CDR2 as YDEGEE. The CDR3 DNA follows: TGTGCCAGCAGCTTGGATGGCAGCCAGGTTGGGCCCCAGCATTTT. Translation: CASSLDGSQVGPQHF.

The V gene is TRBV24-1, the J gene TRBJ2-5, with D possibly matching TRBD1 (6 bases). There are 15 residues in the CDR3. The ends were cut back, 4 bases at V and 5 bases at J, with 16 bases in the middle. In germline, CDR1 is KGHDR, CDR2 SFDVKD. The CDR3 is CATSDPQGIEETQYF. The CDR3 DNA is TGTGCCACCAGTGACCCACAGGGTATAGAGGAGACCCAGTACTTC.

This clone occurred once. V gene TRBV5-1 combines with J gene TRBJ2-7, with 8 bases matching TRBD1. This CDR3 has 13 amino acids. Germline V CDR1 and CDR2: SGHRS, YFSETQ. The ends lost 4 bases at V and 3 bases at J; junction bases unmatched: 3. CDR3 coding DNA: TGCGCCAGCAGCACAGGGGGAGGCTACGAGCAGTACTTC. It encodes CASSTGGGYEQYF. The full variable domain, completed using reference TRBV5-1 and TRBJ2-7, is KAGVTQTPRYLIKTRGQQVTLSCSPISGHRSVSWYQQTPGQGLQFLFEYFSETQRNKGNFPGRFSGRQFSNSRSEMNVSTLELGDSALYLCASSTGGGYEQYFGPGTRLTVT.

This clone has only one observation. The V and J genes are TRBV2 and TRBJ1-4; 9 positions match TRBD1. J lost 7 bases, V lost 10 bases, and 4 bases had no gene match. The germline V gene has CDR1 SNHLY and CDR2 FYNNEI. The CDR3 has 12 residues. The CDR3 DNA is TGTGCCACCACAGGGGGCAGTGAAAAACTGTTTTTT. It translates to CATTGGSEKLFF.